This T cell receptor beta chain is drawn from a study of blood T cell repertoires in COVID-19. Method: immunoSEQ multiplex PCR; TCRdb's copy keeps in-frame clones and lacks some. The sample yields around 320,000 clones, almost 85% seen once. The CDR3 sequence is 15 residues long. V lost 4 bases and J lost 2; bases outside the gene matches: 5. Germline loops: CDR1 SGHKS, CDR2 YYEKEE (reference sequence). This sequence joins TRBV5-5 and TRBJ1-5; 8 bases align to TRBD1. The sequence was obtained from a human donor in a cohort sampled during active COVID-19. Sample: peripheral blood. The CDR3 here is CASSPGQVGNQPQHF. CDR3 bases: TGTGCCAGCAGCCCGGGACAGGTCGGCAATCAGCCCCAGCATTTT.